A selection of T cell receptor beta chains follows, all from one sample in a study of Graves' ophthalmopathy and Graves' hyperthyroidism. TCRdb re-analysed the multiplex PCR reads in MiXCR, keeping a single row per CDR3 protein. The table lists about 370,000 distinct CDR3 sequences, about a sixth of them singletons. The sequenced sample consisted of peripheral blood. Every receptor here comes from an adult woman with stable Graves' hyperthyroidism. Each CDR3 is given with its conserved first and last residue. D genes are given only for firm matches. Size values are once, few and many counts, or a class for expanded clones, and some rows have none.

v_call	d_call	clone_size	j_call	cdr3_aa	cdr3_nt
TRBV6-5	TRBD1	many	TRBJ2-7	CASRFIRDRPYEQYF	TGTGCCAGCAGATTCATACGGGACAGGCCCTACGAGCAGTACTTC
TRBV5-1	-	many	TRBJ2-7	CASSWGSGEQYF	TGCGCCAGCAGCTGGGGTAGCGGCGAGCAGTACTTC
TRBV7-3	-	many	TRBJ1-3	CASSLGRSGNTIYF	TGTGCCAGCAGCTTAGGGCGCTCTGGAAACACCATATATTTT
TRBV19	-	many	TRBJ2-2	CASSTSLNTGELFF	TGTGCCAGTAGTACAAGCTTGAACACCGGGGAGCTGTTTTTT
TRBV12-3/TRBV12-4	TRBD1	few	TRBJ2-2	CASQGGQTNTGELFF	TGTGCCAGCCAAGGGGGACAGACGAACACCGGGGAGCTGTTTTTT
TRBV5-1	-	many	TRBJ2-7	CASSPAVTATYEQYF	TGCGCCAGCAGCCCGGCCGTAACCGCGACCTACGAGCAGTACTTC
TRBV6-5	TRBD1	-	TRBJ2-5	CASSYLGTEETQYF	TGTGCCAGCAGTTACCTAGGGACAGAAGAGACCCAGTACTTC
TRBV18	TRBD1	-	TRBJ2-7	CASSEETGVYEQYF	TGTGCCAGCTCTGAAGAGACAGGGGTCTACGAGCAGTACTTC
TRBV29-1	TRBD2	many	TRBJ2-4	CSVELAGGNIQYF	TGCAGCGTTGAACTAGCGGGAGGAAACATTCAGTACTTC
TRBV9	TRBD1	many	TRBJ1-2	CASSEEGTARYGYTF	TGTGCCAGCAGCGAAGAGGGGACAGCTAGATATGGCTACACCTTC
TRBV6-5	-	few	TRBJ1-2	CASSYWEGGYTF	TGTGCCAGCAGTTATTGGGAAGGTGGCTACACCTTC
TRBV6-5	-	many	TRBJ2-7	CASSYSAGYEQYF	TGTGCCAGCAGTTACTCGGCCGGCTACGAGCAGTACTTC
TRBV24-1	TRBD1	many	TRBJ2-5	CATSDAGTGVWETQYF	TGTGCCACCAGTGACGCCGGGACAGGAGTTTGGGAGACCCAGTACTTC
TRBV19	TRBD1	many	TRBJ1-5	CASSFDRGSGQPQHF	TGTGCCAGTAGTTTCGACAGGGGGTCAGGACAGCCCCAGCATTTT
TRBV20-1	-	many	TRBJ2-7	CSANSDRKFYEQYF	TGCAGTGCAAACTCGGACCGAAAATTCTACGAGCAGTACTTC
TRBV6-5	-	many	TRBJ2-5	CASSYDSRAAETQYF	TGTGCCAGCAGTTACGATTCCAGGGCGGCCGAGACCCAGTACTTC